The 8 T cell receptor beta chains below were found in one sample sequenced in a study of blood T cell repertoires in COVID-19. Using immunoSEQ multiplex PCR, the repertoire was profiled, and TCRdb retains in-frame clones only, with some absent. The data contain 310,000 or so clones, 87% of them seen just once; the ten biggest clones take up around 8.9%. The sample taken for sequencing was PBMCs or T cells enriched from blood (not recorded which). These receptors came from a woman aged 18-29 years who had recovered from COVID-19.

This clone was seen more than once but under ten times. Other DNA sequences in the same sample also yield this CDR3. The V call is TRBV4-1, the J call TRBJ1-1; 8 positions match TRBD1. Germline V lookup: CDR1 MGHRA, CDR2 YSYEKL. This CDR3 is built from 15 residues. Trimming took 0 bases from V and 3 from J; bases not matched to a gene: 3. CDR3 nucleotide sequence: TGCGCCAGCAGCCAAGACCCAGGGGGCTACACTGAAGCTTTCTTT. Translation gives CASSQDPGGYTEAFF.

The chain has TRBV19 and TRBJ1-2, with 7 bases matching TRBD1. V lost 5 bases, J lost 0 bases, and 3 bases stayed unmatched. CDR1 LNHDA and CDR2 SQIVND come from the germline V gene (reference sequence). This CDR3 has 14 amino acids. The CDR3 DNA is TGTGCCAGTAGTGCGGGACAGACTAACTATGGCTACACCTTC. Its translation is CASSAGQTNYGYTF.

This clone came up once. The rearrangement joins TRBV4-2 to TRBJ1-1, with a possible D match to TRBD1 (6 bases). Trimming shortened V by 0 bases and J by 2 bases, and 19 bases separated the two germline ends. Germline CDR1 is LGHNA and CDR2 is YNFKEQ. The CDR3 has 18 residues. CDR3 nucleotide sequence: TGTGCCAGCAGCCAAGAGGGTATCCGGGACACCCAAAACACTGAAGCTTTCTTT. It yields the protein CASSQEGIRDTQNTEAFF.

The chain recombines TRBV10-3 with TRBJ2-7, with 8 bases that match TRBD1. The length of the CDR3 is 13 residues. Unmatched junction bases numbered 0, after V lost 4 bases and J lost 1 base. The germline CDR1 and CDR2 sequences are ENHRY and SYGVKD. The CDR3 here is CAISGTGSYEQYF. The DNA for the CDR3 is TGTGCCATCAGTGGGACAGGGTCCTACGAGCAGTACTTC.

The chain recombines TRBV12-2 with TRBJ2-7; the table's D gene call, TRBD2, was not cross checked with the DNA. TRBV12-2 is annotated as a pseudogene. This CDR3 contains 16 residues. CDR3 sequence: CASRLDWTSLGYEQYF. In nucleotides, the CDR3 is TGTGCAAGTCGCTTAGATTGGACTAGTCTGGGCTACGAGCAGTACTTC.

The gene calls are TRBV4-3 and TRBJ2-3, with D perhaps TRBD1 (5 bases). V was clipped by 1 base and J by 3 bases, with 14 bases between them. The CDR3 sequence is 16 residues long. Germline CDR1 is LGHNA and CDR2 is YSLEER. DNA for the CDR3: TGCGCCAGCAGCCAAGTCGATAACAGGTGGACAGATACGCAGTATTTT. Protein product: CASSQVDNRWTDTQYF.

CDR3 protein: CASSRRGFNNEQFF. CDR3 coding DNA: TGTGCCAGCAGCCGCAGGGGGTTCAACAATGAGCAGTTCTTC. The chain combines TRBV11-3 with TRBJ2-1, with 7 positions matching TRBD1. The CDR3 is 14 amino acids. J gave up 5 bases and V 5 bases, and 6 bases lay outside the gene matches. Germline lookup yields CDR1 SGHNT and CDR2 YENEEA.

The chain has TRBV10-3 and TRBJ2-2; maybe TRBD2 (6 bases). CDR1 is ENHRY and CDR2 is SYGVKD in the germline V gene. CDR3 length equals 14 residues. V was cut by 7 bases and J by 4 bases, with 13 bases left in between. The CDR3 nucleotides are TGTGCCATCATGGCAAAGGGAGGCACCGGGGAGCTGTTTTTT. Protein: CAIMAKGGTGELFF.